This T cell receptor beta chain stems from a study of T cell changes during pregnancy in multiple sclerosis. The CDR3 extends over 13 amino acids. The V and J ends lost 1 base and 1 base respectively, with 4 bases between them. The germline V gene encodes CDR1 LNHDA and CDR2 SQIVND (reference sequence). Repertoires were generated with immunoSEQ multiplex PCR, while TCRdb's copy carries only in-frame clones and drops some. The sample carries around 130,000 clones, approximately 96% recorded once. This receptor was identified in a female donor with multiple sclerosis, enrolled in a pregnancy study. The sequenced sample was peripheral blood, obtained after pregnancy. The chain employs TRBV19 and TRBJ1-1, with D unclear. This chain's CDR3 is CASSIVANTEAFF. CDR3 DNA sequence: TGTGCCAGTAGTATAGTGGCGAACACTGAAGCTTTCTTT.